This T cell receptor (beta chain) was documented in a study of blood T cell repertoires in COVID-19. TCRdb's table, derived via immunoSEQ multiplex PCR, lists solely in-frame clones and lacks some. The repertoire holds more than 25,000 clones, with 89% as singletons. This CDR3 is 17 amino acids long. The clonotype was recovered from a human donor with acute or convalescent COVID-19. The donor label of this sample is uncertain. Specimen: peripheral blood. V and J are TRBV21-1 and TRBJ2-6; TRBD1 is the table's D call and was not checked against the DNA. TRBV21-1 is noted as a pseudogene. For the CDR3, the DNA is TGTGCCAGCAGATTATCGGGACATACTTCTGGGGCCAACGTCCTGGCTTTC. This translates into CASRLSGHTSGANVLAF.